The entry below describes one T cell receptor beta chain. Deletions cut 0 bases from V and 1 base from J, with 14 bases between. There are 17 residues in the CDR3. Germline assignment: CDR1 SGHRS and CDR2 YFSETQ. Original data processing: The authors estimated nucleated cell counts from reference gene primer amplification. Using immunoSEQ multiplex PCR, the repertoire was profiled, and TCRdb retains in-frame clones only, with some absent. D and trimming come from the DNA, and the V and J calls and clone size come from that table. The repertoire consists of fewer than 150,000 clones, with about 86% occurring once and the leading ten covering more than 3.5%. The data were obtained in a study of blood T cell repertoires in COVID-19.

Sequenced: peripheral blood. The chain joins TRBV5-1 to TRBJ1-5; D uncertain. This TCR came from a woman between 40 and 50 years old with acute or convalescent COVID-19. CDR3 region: CASSLGPEGLSNQPQHF. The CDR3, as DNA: TGCGCCAGCAGCTTGGGCCCAGAGGGTCTAAGCAATCAGCCCCAGCATTTT. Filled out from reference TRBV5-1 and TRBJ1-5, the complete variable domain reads KAGVTQTPRYLIKTRGQQVTLSCSPISGHRSVSWYQQTPGQGLQFLFEYFSETQRNKGNFPGRFSGRQFSNSRSEMNVSTLELGDSALYLCASSLGPEGLSNQPQHFGDGTRLSIL.